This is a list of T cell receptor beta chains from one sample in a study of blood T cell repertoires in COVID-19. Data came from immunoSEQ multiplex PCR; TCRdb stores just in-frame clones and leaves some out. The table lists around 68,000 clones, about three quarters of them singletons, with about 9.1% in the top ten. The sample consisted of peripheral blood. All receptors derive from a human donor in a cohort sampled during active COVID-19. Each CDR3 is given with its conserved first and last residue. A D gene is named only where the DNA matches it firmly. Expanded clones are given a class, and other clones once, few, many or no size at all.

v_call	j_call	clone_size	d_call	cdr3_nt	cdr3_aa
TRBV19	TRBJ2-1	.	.	TGTGCCAGTAGCCCTAGCTTCTCCTACAATGAGCAGTTCTTC	CASSPSFSYNEQFF
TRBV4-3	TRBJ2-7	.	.	TGCGCCAGCAGCCAATTAGGGGTCGACGAGCAGTACTTC	CASSQLGVDEQYF
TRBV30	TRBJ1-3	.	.	TGTGCCTGGAGTTTGGTAGGAGGCCGAAGCACCATATATTTT	CAWSLVGGRSTIYF
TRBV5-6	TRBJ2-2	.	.	TGTGCCAGCACCCCGCGGATGACGAACACCGGGGAGCTGTTTTTT	CASTPRMTNTGELFF
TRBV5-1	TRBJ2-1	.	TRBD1	TGCGCCAGCAGCTTGGAGGGACAGCCTGCTGAGCAGTTCTTC	CASSLEGQPAEQFF
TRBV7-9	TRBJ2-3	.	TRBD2	TGTGCCAGCAGCTCAGACGGGGGACTAGCTAGCACAGATACGCAGTATTTT	CASSSDGGLASTDTQYF
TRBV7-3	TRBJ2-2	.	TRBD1	TGTGCCAGCAGCTACCGAGGTCCCGGGACAGGGTCTCCGAACACCGGGGAGCTGTTTTTT	CASSYRGPGTGSPNTGELFF
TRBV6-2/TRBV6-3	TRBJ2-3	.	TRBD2	TGTGCCAGCAGTTACGATAAGCGGGAGGGCCGGTTTACAGATACGCAGTATTTT	CASSYDKREGRFTDTQYF
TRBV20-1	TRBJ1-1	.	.	TGCAGTGCTAGAGATGCGGGTAAAGCTTTCTTT	CSARDAGKAFF
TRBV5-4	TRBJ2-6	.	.	TGTGCCAGCAGCCGGAGTCGGGCCAACGTCCTGACTTTC	CASSRSRANVLTF
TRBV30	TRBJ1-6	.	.	TGTGCCTGGAGTGTAGGGACAAATAATTCACCCCTCCACTTT	CAWSVGTNNSPLHF
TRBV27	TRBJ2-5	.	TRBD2	TGTGCCAGCAGTTTAATGAGGGAGGGCCACCAGACCCAGTACTTC	CASSLMREGHQTQYF
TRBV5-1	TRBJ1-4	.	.	TGCGCCAGCAGCTTGGCTGCGGAGGAAAAGCTGTTTTTT	CASSLAAEEKLFF
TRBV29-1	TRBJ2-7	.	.	TGCAGCGTCGAGGAGGGGTCGGGCTACGAGCAGTACTTC	CSVEEGSGYEQYF
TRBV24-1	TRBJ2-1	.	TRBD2	TGTGCCACCAGTGATTCCCGGACTAGCTTGGGTGAGCAGTTCTTC	CATSDSRTSLGEQFF
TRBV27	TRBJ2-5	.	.	TGTGCCAGCAGTTCCCCCGGCAGGGTACAAGAGACCCAGTACTTC	CASSSPGRVQETQYF
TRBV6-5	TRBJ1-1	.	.	TGTGCCAGCAGTCTTACAGGGAACACTGAAGCTTTCTTT	CASSLTGNTEAFF
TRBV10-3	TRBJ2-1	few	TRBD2	TGTGCCACCGCGGATCCGGGACTAGCGGGAAATGAGCAGTTCTTC	CATADPGLAGNEQFF
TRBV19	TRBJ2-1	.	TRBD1	TGTGCCAGTAGTTCATGGACAGGGGATAATGAGCAGTTCTTC	CASSSWTGDNEQFF
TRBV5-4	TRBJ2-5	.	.	TGTGCCAGCAGCTTGGCGCACAGAGCGTCCGGGGGGACCCAGTACTTC	CASSLAHRASGGTQYF
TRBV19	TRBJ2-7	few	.	TGTGCCAGTAGTGACGGCGGCGATTGGCTCGGCGAGCAGTACTTC	CASSDGGDWLGEQYF
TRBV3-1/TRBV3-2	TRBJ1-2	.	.	TGTGCCAGCAGCCAAGGTTGGGCAGGGAACTATGGCTACACCTTC	CASSQGWAGNYGYTF
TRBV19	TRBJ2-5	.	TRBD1	TGTGCCAGTAATCAGGGCAGGGGGGAGACCCAGTACTTC	CASNQGRGETQYF
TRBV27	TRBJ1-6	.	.	TGTGCCAGCAGTTTCGGGGGGGGAAATTCACCCCTCCACTTT	CASSFGGGNSPLHF
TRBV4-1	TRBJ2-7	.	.	TGCGCCAGCAGCCAAGAAGGGGGTTTGGGGACGGACTACGAGCAGTACTTC	CASSQEGGLGTDYEQYF
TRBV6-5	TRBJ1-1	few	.	TGTGCCAGCAGTTACTCGATTCAGGGCGCTATCGCTTTCTTT	CASSYSIQGAIAFF
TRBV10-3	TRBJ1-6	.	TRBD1	TGTGCCATCAGGGCGGGACAGGGGGGTTCACCCCTCCACTTT	CAIRAGQGGSPLHF
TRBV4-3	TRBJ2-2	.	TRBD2	TGCGCCAGCAGCCAAGATTGGCTAGCGGGGGTGGGAGAGCTGTTTTTT	CASSQDWLAGVGELFF
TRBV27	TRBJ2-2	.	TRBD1	TGTGTCCGATCGGACAGGGGCTCTGAGGGAACCGGGGAGCTGTTTTTT	CVRSDRGSEGTGELFF
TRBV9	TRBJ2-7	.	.	TGTGCCAGCAGCGTAGGGCCTAGTCCTTCCTACGAGCAGTACTTC	CASSVGPSPSYEQYF
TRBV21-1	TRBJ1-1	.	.	TGTGCCAGCAGCAATTTTTCAGGCTTCGCCACTGAAGCTTTCTTT	CASSNFSGFATEAFF
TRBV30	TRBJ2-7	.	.	TGTGCCTCGGGACTCCAGAAAAACGAGCAGTACTTC	CASGLQKNEQYF
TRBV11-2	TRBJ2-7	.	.	TGTGCCAGCAGCTCGGGACTCAACTACGAGCAGTACTTC	CASSSGLNYEQYF
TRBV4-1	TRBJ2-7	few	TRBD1	TGCGCCAGCAGCCTAATCCGGGACAGAGCCTACGAGCAGTACTTC	CASSLIRDRAYEQYF
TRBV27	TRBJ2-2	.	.	TGTGCCAGCACCCTGTTCGCGAACACCGGGGAGCTGTTTTTT	CASTLFANTGELFF
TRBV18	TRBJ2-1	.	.	TGTGCCAGCTCGGGCGTCGGGAGAACCGATGAGCAGTTCTTC	CASSGVGRTDEQFF
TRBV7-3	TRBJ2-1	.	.	TGTGCCAGCAGCTTAACGGCGGGCTCCTACAATGAGCAGTTCTTC	CASSLTAGSYNEQFF
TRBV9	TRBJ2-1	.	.	TGTGCCAGCAGCGTAGCCGCTAGCGAAAATGAGCAGTTCTTC	CASSVAASENEQFF
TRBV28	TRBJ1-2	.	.	TGTGCCAGCAAACCCGGGACACTCGACTATGGCTACACCTTC	CASKPGTLDYGYTF
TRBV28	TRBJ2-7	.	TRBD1	TGTGCCAGCACTGGACAGGGGCGCGAGCAGTACTTC	CASTGQGREQYF
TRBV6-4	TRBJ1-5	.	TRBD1	TGTGCCAGCAGTGACGACAAACCGGGACAGGTTATTCAGCCCCAGCATTTT	CASSDDKPGQVIQPQHF
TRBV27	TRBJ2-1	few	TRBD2	TGTGCCAGCAGTCCCGGGACTAGCGGGTACAATGAGCAGTTCTTC	CASSPGTSGYNEQFF
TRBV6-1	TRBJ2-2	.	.	TGTGCCAGCAGTGACCCCACACGGGGCACCGGGGAGCTGTTTTTT	CASSDPTRGTGELFF
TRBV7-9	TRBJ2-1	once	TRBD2	TGTGCCAGCAGTGCGACAATCCCGGGACTAGCGGGGAACAATGAGCAGTTCTTC	CASSATIPGLAGNNEQFF
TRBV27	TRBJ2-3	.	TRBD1	TGTGCCAGCAGTTTAGGGACAGGGGCCACAGATACGCAGTATTTT	CASSLGTGATDTQYF
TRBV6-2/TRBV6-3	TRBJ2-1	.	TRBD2	TGTGCCAGCAGCTCCCTTAGCGGGCCCTCCTACAATGAGCAGTTCTTC	CASSSLSGPSYNEQFF
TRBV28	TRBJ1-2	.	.	TGTGCCAGCAGTTTAGGGGGCAGAAGCTACACCTTC	CASSLGGRSYTF
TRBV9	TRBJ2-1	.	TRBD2	TGTGCCAGCAGCGTACCCAGCGGGGCTAGGGATGAGCAGTTCTTC	CASSVPSGARDEQFF
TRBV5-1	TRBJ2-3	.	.	TGCGCCAGCTTTTACGGACAGAACACAGATACGCAGTATTTT	CASFYGQNTDTQYF
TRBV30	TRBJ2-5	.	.	TGTGCCTGGAACCGGGGGGAGACCCAGTACTTC	CAWNRGETQYF
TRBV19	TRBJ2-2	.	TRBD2	TGTGCCAGTACCTCATCCGGGGCGGGAGGAGTCGGGGAGCTGTTTTTT	CASTSSGAGGVGELFF
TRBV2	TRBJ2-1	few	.	TGTGCCAGCAGTGAGATTTGGCGTGAGGACTCTTTCACTAATGAGCAGTTCTTC	CASSEIWREDSFTNEQFF